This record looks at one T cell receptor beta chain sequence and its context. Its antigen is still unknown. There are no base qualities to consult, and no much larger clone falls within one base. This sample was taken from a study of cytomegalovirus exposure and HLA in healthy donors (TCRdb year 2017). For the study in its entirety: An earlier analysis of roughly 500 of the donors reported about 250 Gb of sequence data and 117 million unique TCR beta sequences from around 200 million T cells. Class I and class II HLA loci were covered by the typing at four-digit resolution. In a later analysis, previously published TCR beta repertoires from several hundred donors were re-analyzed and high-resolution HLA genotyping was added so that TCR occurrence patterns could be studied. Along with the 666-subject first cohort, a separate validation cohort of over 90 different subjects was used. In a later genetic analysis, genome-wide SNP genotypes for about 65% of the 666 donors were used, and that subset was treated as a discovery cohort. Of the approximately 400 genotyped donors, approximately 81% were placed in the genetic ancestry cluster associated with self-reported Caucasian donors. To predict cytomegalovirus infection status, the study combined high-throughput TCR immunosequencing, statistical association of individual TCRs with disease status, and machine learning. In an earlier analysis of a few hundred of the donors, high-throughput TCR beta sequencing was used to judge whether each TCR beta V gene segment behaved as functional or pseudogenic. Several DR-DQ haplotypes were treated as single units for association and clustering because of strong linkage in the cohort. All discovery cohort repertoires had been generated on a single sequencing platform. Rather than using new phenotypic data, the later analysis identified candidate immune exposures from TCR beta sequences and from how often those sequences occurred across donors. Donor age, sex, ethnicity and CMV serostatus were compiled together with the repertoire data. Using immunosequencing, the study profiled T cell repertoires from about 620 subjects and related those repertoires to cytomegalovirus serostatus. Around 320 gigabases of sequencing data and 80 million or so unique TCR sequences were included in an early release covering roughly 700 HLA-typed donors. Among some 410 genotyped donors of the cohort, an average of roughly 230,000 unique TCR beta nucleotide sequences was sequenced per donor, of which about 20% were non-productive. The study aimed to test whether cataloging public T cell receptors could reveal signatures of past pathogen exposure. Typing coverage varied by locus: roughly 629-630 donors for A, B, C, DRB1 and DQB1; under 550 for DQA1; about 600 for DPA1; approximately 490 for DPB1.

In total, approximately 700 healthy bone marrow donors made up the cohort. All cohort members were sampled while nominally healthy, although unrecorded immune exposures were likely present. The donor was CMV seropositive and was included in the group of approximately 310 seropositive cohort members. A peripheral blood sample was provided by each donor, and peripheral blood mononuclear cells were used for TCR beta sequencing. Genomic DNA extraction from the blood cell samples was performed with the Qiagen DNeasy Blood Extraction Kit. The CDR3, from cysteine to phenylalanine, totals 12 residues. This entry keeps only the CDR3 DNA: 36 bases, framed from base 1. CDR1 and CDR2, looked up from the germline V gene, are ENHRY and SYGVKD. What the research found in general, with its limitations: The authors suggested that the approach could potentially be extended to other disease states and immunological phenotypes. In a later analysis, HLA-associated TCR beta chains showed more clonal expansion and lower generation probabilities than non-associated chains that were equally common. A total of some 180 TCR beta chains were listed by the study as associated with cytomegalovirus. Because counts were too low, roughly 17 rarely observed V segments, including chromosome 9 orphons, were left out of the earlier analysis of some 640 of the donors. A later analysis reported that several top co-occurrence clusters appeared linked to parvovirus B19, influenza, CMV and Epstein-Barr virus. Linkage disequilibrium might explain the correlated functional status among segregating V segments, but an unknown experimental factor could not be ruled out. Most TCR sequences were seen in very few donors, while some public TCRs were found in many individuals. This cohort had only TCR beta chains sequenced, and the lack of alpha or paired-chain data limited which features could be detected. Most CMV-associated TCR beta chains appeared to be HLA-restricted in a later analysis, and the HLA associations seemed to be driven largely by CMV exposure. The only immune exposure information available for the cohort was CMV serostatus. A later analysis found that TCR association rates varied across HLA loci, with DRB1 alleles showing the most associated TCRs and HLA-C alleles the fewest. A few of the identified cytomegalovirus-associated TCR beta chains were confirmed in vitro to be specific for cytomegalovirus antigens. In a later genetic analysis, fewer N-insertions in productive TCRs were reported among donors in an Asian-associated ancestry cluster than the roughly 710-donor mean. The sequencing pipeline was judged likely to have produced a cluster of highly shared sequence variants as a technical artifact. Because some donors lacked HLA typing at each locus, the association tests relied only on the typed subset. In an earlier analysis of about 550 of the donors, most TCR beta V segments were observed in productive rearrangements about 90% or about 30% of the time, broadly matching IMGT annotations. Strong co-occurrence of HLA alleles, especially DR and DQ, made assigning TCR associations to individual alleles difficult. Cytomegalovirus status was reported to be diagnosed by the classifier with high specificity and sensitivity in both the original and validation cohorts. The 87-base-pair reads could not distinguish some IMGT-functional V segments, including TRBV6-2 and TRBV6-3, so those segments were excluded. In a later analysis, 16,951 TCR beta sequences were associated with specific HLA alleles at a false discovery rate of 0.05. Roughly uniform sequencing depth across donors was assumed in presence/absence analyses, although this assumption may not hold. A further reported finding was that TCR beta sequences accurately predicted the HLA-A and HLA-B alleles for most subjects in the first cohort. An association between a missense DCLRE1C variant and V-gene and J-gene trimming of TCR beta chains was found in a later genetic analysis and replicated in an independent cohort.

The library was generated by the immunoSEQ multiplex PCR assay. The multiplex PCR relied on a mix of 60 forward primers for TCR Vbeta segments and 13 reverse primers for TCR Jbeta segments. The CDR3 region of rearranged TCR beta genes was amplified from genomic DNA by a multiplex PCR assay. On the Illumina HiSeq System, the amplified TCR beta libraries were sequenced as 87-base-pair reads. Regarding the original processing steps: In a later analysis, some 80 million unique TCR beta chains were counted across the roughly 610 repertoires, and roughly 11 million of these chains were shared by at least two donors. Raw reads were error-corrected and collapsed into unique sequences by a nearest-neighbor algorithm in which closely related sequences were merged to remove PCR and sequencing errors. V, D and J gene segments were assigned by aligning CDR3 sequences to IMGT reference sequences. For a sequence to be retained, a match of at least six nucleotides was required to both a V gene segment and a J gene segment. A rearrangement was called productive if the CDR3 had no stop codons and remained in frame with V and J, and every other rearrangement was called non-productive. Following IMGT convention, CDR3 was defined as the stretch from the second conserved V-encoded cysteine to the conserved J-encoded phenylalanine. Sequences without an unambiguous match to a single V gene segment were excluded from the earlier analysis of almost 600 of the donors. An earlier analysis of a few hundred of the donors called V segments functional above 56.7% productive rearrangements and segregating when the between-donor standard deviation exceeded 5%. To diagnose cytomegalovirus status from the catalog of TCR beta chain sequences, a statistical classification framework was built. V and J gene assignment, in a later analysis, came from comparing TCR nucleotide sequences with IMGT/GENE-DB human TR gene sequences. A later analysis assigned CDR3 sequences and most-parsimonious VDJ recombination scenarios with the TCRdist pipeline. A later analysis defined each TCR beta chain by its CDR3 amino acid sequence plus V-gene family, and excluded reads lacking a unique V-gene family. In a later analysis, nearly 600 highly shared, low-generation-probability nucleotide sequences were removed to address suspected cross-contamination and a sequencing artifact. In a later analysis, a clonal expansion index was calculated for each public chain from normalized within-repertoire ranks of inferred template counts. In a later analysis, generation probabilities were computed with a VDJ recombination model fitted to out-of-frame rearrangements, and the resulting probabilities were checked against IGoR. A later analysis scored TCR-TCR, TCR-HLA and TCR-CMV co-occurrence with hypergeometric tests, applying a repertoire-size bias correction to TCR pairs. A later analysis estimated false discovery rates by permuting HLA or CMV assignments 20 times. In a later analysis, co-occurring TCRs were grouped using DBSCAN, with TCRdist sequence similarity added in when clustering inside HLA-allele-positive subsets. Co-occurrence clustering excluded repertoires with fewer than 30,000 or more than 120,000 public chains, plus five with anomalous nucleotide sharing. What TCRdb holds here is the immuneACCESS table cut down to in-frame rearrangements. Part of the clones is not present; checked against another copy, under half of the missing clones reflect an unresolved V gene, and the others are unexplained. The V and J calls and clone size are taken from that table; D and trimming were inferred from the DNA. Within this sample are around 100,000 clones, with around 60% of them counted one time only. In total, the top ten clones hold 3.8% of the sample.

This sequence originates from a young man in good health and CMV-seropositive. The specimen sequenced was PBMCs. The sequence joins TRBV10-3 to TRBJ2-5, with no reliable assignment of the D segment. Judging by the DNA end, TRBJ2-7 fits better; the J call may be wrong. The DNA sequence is TGTGCCATCAGTGCCGGAGTCTACGAGCAGTACTTC. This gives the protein CAISAGVYEQYF.